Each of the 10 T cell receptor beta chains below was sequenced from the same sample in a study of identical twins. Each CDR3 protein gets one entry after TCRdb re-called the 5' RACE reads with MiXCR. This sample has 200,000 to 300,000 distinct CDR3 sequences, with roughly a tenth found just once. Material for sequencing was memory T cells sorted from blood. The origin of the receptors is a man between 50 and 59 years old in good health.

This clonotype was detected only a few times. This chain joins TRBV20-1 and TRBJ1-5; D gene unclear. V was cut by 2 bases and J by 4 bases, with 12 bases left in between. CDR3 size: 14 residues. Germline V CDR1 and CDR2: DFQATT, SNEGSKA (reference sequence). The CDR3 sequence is CSARPPGVNQPQHF. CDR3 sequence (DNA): TGCAGTGCTAGACCCCCGGGAGTAAATCAGCCCCAGCATTTT.

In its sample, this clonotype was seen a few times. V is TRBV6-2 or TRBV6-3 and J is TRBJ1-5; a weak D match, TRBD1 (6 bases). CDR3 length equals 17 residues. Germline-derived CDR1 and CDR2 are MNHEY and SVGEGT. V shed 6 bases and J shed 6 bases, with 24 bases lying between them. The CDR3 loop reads CASSRGVTGIYSQPQHF. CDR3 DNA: TGTGCCAGCAGCCGCGGAGTTACAGGGATTTACAGTCAGCCCCAGCATTTT.

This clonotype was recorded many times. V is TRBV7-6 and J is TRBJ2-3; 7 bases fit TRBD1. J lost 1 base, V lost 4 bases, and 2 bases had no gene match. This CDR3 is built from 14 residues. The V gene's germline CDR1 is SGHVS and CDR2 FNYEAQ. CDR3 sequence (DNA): TGTGCCAGCAGCTCAGGACAGGGCACAGATACGCAGTATTTT. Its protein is CASSSGQGTDTQYF.

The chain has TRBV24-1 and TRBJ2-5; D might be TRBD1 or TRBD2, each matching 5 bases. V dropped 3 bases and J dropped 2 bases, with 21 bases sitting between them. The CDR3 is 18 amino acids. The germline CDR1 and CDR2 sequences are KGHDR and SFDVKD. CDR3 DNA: TGTGCCACCAGTGATCCCTCCGGGACCGAGGGTTGGCAAGAGACCCAGTACTTC. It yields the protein CATSDPSGTEGWQETQYF.

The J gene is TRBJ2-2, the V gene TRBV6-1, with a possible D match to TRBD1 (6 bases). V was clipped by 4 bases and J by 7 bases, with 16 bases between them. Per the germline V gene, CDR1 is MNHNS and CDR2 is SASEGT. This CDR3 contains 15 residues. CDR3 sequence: CASSGQVEKVGELFF. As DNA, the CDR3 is TGTGCCAGCAGTGGACAGGTGGAGAAGGTCGGGGAGCTGTTTTTT.

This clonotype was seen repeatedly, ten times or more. The CDR3 sequence is CASSQAGENQPQHF. CDR3 coding DNA: TGTGCCAGCAGCCAAGCGGGGGAAAATCAGCCCCAGCATTTT. This chain connects TRBV3-1 to TRBJ1-5; D might be TRBD1 (5 bases). Germline-derived CDR1 and CDR2 are LGHDT and YNNKEL (reference sequence). With 1 base removed from V and 4 bases from J, the gap between germline ends came to 8 bases. This CDR3 region has 14 residues.

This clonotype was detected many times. In nucleotides, the CDR3 is TGCGCCAGCAGCCAGGAAGCAGCAGATACGCAGTATTTT. It translates to CASSQEAADTQYF. The chain links TRBV4-3 to TRBJ2-3, with no clear D. Trimming shortened V by 3 bases and J by 4 bases, and 8 bases separated the two germline ends. The germline V gene encodes CDR1 LGHNA and CDR2 YSLEER. This CDR3 is built from 13 residues.

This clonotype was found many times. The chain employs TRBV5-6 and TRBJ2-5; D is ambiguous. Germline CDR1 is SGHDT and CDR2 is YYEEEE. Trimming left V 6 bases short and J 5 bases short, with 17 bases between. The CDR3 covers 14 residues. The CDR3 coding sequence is TGTGCCAGCAACCCCTTCCGGAAGGTGGAGACCCAGTACTTC. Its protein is CASNPFRKVETQYF.

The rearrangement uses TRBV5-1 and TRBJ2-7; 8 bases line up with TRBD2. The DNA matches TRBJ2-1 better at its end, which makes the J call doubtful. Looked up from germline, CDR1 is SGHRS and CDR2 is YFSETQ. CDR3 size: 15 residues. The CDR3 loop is CASRESAAGAHEQFF. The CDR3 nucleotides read TGCGCCAGCAGGGAGTCGGCAGCGGGAGCCCACGAGCAGTTCTTC.

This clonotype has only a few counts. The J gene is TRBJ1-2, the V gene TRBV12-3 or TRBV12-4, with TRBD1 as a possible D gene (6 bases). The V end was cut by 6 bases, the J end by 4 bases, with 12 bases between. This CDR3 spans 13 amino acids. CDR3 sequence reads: CASRSDSPYGYTF. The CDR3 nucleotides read TGTGCCAGCAGGTCGGACAGCCCCTATGGCTACACCTTC.